Presented here are 9 T cell receptor beta chains from one specimen sequenced in a study of blood T cell dynamics during melanoma immunotherapy. Produced via immunoSEQ multiplex PCR; TCRdb's table is partial and in-frame only. The sample consists of 9,900 or so clones, less than 90% of them appearing once. Time point denoted: pre-treatment baseline. The sample was blood, taken from a patient treated with checkpoint blockade. All receptors come from a human donor with melanoma.

The chain links TRBV28 to TRBJ1-2, with TRBD1 matching over 9 bases. Germline assignment: CDR1 MDHEN and CDR2 SYDVKM. Trimming cost V 5 bases and J 4 bases; bases outside gene matches: 5. The length of the CDR3 is 14 residues. The chain's CDR3 is CASSADRGPYGYTF. The CDR3 DNA reads TGTGCCAGCAGTGCGGACAGGGGCCCCTATGGCTACACCTTC.

This clone was recorded a few times. V is TRBV28 and J is TRBJ1-1, with D perhaps matching TRBD1 (5 bases). Germline V gives CDR1 MDHEN, CDR2 SYDVKM. The CDR3 length is 15 residues. The ends were cut back, 6 bases at V and 2 bases at J, with 16 bases in the middle. The CDR3 nucleotides are TGTGCCAGCAGGGGTCGGATTGGGGGAAACACTGAAGCTTTCTTT. Encoded protein: CASRGRIGGNTEAFF.

The CDR3, as DNA: TGCGCCAGCAGCCCCGGGAGGAGCACAGATACGCAGTATTTT. It is translated as CASSPGRSTDTQYF. The V call is TRBV4-1, the J call TRBJ2-3; TRBD2 matches at 7 bases. Losses at the gene ends were 4 bases for V and 0 bases for J; bases not matched to a gene: 1. CDR3 length: 14 residues. Looked up from germline, CDR1 is MGHRA and CDR2 is YSYEKL.

The V call is TRBV7-9, the J call TRBJ1-2; 8 bases agree with TRBD1. Germline V gene sequence: CDR1 SEHNR, CDR2 FQNEAQ (reference sequence). After removal of 3 bases from V and 8 bases from J, the junction contained 8 bases not matched to a gene. CDR3 size: 14 residues. The CDR3 DNA is TGTGCCAGCAGCTTGACAGGGGTTTCGTGGGGCTACACCTTC. Translating gives CASSLTGVSWGYTF.

The chain links TRBV29-1 to TRBJ2-2; the D is unclear. Germline-derived CDR1 and CDR2 are SQVTM and ANQGSEA. There are 13 residues in the CDR3. The V gene lost 6 bases and the J gene lost 1 base, with 9 bases spanning the gap. The CDR3 spells CSVGDLNTGELFF. CDR3 nucleotides: TGCAGCGTAGGAGATTTGAACACCGGGGAGCTGTTTTTT.

The chain uses TRBV5-4 and TRBJ2-1, with 10 bases aligning to TRBD2. With V trimmed by 4 bases and J by 4 bases, 5 bases remained unmatched. The CDR3 runs to 15 residues. The germline V gene has CDR1 SGHNT and CDR2 YYREEE (reference sequence). CDR3 nucleotide sequence: TGTGCCAGCAGCACCTGGACTAGCGGATACAATGAGCAGTTCTTC. This gives the protein CASSTWTSGYNEQFF.

The CDR3 region has the DNA TGTGCCAGCAGCTTGGGGGAGGGGACAGATACGCAGTATTTT. Residues: CASSLGEGTDTQYF. The chain combines TRBV7-6 with TRBJ2-3; 7 bases fit TRBD2. The germline V gene encodes CDR1 SGHVS and CDR2 FNYEAQ. The CDR3 is 14 amino acids. J was trimmed by 3 bases and V by 3 bases; bases with no gene match: 3.

V gene TRBV5-1 combines with J gene TRBJ2-1; TRBD1 matches 11 bases. This CDR3 comprises 15 residues. Unmatched junction bases numbered 7, after V lost 4 bases and J lost 7 bases. Germline V gene sequence: CDR1 SGHRS, CDR2 YFSETQ. CDR3 coding DNA: TGCGCCAGCAGCCGTACCGGGACAGGGGGGAATGAGCAGTTCTTC. Translation: CASSRTGTGGNEQFF.

This clone was recorded once. The V call is TRBV6-5, the J call TRBJ1-2; perhaps TRBD1 as D (5 bases). V was cut by 8 bases and J by 3 bases, with 13 bases left in between. The CDR3 is 13 amino acids. The germline V gene encodes CDR1 MNHEY and CDR2 SVGAGI. The CDR3: CASGIRGDYGYTF. CDR3 in DNA: TGTGCCAGCGGAATCCGGGGGGACTATGGCTACACCTTC.